These 20 T cell receptor beta chains share one sample of origin, sequenced in a study of T cell changes during pregnancy in multiple sclerosis. TCRdb's copy holds only in-frame clones and misses some; the assay was immunoSEQ multiplex PCR. The sample lists about 84,000 clones, about 94% occurring once. This specimen was peripheral blood, taken in the second trimester of pregnancy. These receptors were collected from a female donor in good health, enrolled as a control in a pregnancy study.

V and J are TRBV25-1 and TRBJ2-7; 8 bases agree with TRBD2. The V segment lost 3 bases and the J segment 6 bases; nucleotides outside the gene matches: 7. Germline V gene sequence: CDR1 MGHDK, CDR2 SYGVNS. The CDR3 is 14 residues long. Written as DNA, the CDR3 is TGTGCCAGCAGTGACCGGGGGGGGGCGGGCGAGCAGTACTTC. Its translation: CASSDRGGAGEQYF.

For this clone: The sample holds other DNA sequences that translate to the same CDR3. V usage is TRBV5-1 and J usage is TRBJ2-5; D not certain. Trimming took off 0 bases at V and 3 bases at J, with 6 bases between the two ends. The CDR3 loop spans 13 amino acids. Looked up from germline, CDR1 is SGHRS and CDR2 is YFSETQ. The CDR3 DNA is TGCGCCAGCAGCTTGGCGTCAGAAGAGACCCAGTACTTC. It is translated as CASSLASEETQYF.

The chain carries TRBV27 and TRBJ1-2; TRBD1 agrees at 7 bases. The CDR3 has 14 residues. Germline lookup yields CDR1 MNHEY and CDR2 SMNVEV (reference sequence). After removal of 6 bases from V and 3 bases from J, the junction contained 7 bases not matched to a gene. The chain's CDR3 is CASSYQGGYYGYTF. CDR3 DNA sequence: TGTGCCAGCAGCTACCAGGGGGGTTACTATGGCTACACCTTC.

V and J are TRBV27 and TRBJ1-5; D is ambiguous. The CDR3 totals 13 residues. Per germline, CDR1 MNHEY and CDR2 SMNVEV (reference sequence). With 6 bases removed from V and 5 bases from J, the gap between germline ends came to 11 bases. CDR3 sequence (DNA): TGTGCCAGCAGGGCAGGCACCTATCAGCCCCAGCATTTT. Translation: CASRAGTYQPQHF.

The chain joins TRBV2 to TRBJ2-1, with 10 bases aligning to TRBD2. This CDR3 is built from 15 residues. The ends lost 7 bases at V and 6 bases at J; junction bases unmatched: 9. Germline CDR1 SNHLY, CDR2 FYNNEI. The CDR3 protein is CASNDPSGRSNEQFF. CDR3 DNA sequence: TGTGCCAGCAACGATCCTAGCGGGAGAAGCAATGAGCAGTTCTTC.

This clone appeared once. The rearrangement uses TRBV25-1 and TRBJ1-2; D is perhaps TRBD1 (5 bases). CDR1 is MGHDK, CDR2 SYGVNS, per germline. V lost 1 base to trimming and J lost 4 bases, with 13 bases between them. The CDR3 spans 15 residues. CDR3 DNA: TGTGCCAGCAGTGAATCGTCAGGGCCAGCCTATGGCTACACCTTC. This sequence encodes CASSESSGPAYGYTF.

The rearrangement links TRBV5-4 to TRBJ2-1, with 9 bases identical to TRBD2. The germline V gene has CDR1 SGHNT and CDR2 YYREEE (reference sequence). The V and J ends lost 4 bases and 6 bases, in that order; junction bases with no gene match: 11. CDR3 size: 16 residues. The CDR3 DNA follows: TGTGCCAGCAGCCCCTGGATAGCGGGAGAGTCCAATGAGCAGTTCTTC. Translated, it gives CASSPWIAGESNEQFF.

The rearrangement links TRBV6-5 to TRBJ1-2; no reliable D call. This CDR3 is built from 14 residues. CDR1 and CDR2 (germline): MNHEY, SVGAGI. V lost 0 bases and J 7 bases, leaving 12 bases between the germline ends. As DNA, the CDR3 is TGTGCCAGCAGTTACTCGACGAGGTCGAGTGGCTACACCTTC. It yields the protein CASSYSTRSSGYTF.

The chain links TRBV6-1 to TRBJ2-7, with D maybe TRBD1 (5 bases). The CDR3 is 13 residues long. Germline values: CDR1 MNHNS, CDR2 SASEGT. The V end lost 5 bases, the J end lost 3 bases, and 11 bases lay between the germline ends. CDR3 bases: TGTGCCAGCAGTCGGTCAGGGATCTACGAGCAGTACTTC. It specifies CASSRSGIYEQYF.

This clone has just one count. The rearrangement links TRBV14 to TRBJ2-2; no clear D gene. Per germline, CDR1 SGHDN and CDR2 FVKESK. The CDR3 is 13 residues long. Trimming took off 3 bases at V and 8 bases at J, with 10 bases between the two ends. Written as DNA, the CDR3 is TGTGCCAGCAGCCACTGGCTCACAGGGGAGCTGTTTTTT. This gives the protein CASSHWLTGELFF.

In DNA, the CDR3 is TGTGCCACACTTCCCAGCGGCACGAACACCGGGGAGCTGTTTTTT. Residues: CATLPSGTNTGELFF. V gene TRBV7-2 combines with J gene TRBJ2-2, with D perhaps matching TRBD2 (5 bases). Germline CDR1 and CDR2: SGHTA and FQGNSA. This CDR3 contains 15 residues. V lost 10 bases and J 0 bases, leaving 15 bases between the germline ends.

The chain uses TRBV19 and TRBJ2-1, with D perhaps TRBD1 (6 bases). The V gene's germline CDR1 is LNHDA and CDR2 SQIVND (reference sequence). V lost 0 bases and J lost 0, with 12 bases in between. The CDR3 length is 17 residues. The CDR3: CASSIDQGFSSYNEQFF. The CDR3 region has the DNA TGTGCCAGTAGTATAGATCAGGGGTTCAGCTCCTACAATGAGCAGTTCTTC.

This clone has just one count. The chain carries TRBV30 and TRBJ2-7, with D uncertain. CDR3 size: 12 residues. V was cut by 0 bases and J by 6 bases, with 9 bases left in between. The germline CDR1 and CDR2 sequences are GTSNPN and SVGIG (reference sequence). The CDR3 nucleotides are TGTGCCTGGAGTGTACATAGCTCCGAGCAGTACTTC. The encoded protein is CAWSVHSSEQYF.

The chain links TRBV11-1 to TRBJ2-7; D perhaps matches TRBD2 (5 bases). There are 14 residues in the CDR3. V shed 5 bases and J shed 12 bases, with 23 bases lying between them. Germline V gives CDR1 SGHAT, CDR2 FQDESV (reference sequence). This CDR3 reads CASSPSPLDYVGYF. CDR3 bases: TGTGCCAGCAGCCCAAGCCCCCTCGACTACGTGGGGTACTTC. Filled out from reference TRBV11-1 and TRBJ2-7, the complete variable domain reads EAEVAQSPRYKITEKSQAVAFWCDPISGHATLYWYRQILGQGPELLVQFQDESVVDDSQLPKDRFSAERLKGVDSTLKIQPAELGDSAMYLCASSPSPLDYVGYFGPGTRLTVT.

The chain links TRBV13 to TRBJ1-1; D remains unclear. Germline loops: CDR1 PRHDT, CDR2 FYEKMQ (reference sequence). V lost 1 base and J 1 base, leaving 4 bases between the germline ends. This CDR3 is 13 amino acids long. The CDR3 region is CASSLDQNTEAFF. In DNA form, the CDR3 reads TGTGCCAGCAGCTTAGATCAGAACACTGAAGCTTTCTTT.

The chain uses TRBV6-1 and TRBJ2-7; D perhaps matches TRBD2 (7 bases). Germline-derived CDR1 and CDR2 are MNHNS and SASEGT. Trimming left V 4 bases short and J 7 bases short, with 17 bases between. The CDR3 length is 14 residues. The CDR3 DNA reads as TGTGCCAGCAGTGTGAGGGAGGGGGACGGAGAGCAGTACTTC. Translation: CASSVREGDGEQYF.

The rearrangement joins TRBV5-1 to TRBJ1-5; 7 nucleotides line up with TRBD1. V shed 4 bases and J 3 bases; nucleotides not matched to a gene: 7. Per germline, CDR1 SGHRS and CDR2 YFSETQ. The CDR3 spans 15 residues. CDR3 residues: CASSPEGQHNQPQHF. The CDR3 DNA reads as TGCGCCAGCAGCCCGGAGGGACAGCACAATCAGCCCCAGCATTTT.

V gene TRBV5-1 combines with J gene TRBJ1-3; D is possibly TRBD1 (6 bases). The CDR3 runs 17 residues. Germline CDR1 reads SGHRS; CDR2 reads YFSETQ. V was cut by 0 bases and J by 0 bases, with 13 bases left in between. In DNA, the CDR3 is TGCGCCAGCAGCTTGGGGCCAGGGGCCTACTCTGGAAACACCATATATTTT. As protein: CASSLGPGAYSGNTIYF.

The gene calls are TRBV7-2 and TRBJ2-5; no firm D call. Germline CDR1 reads SGHTA; CDR2 reads FQGNSA. Trimming removed 3 bases at V and 4 bases at J, with 6 bases between. CDR3 length equals 12 residues. As DNA, the CDR3 is TGTGCCAGCAGCTTCGGGTTAGAGACCCAGTACTTC. The encoded protein is CASSFGLETQYF. The full variable domain, with the rest looked up from reference TRBV7-2 and TRBJ2-5, is GAGVSQSPSNKVTEKGKDVELRCDPISGHTALYWYRQSLGQGLEFLIYFQGNSAPDKSGLPSDRFSAERTGGSVSTLTIQRTQQEDSAVYLCASSFGLETQYFGPGTRLLVL.

J is TRBJ2-5 and V is TRBV7-2, with D perhaps matching TRBD2 (8 bases). V was clipped by 3 bases and J by 2 bases, with 22 bases between them. CDR3 length: 18 amino acids. From germline, CDR1 is SGHTA and CDR2 FQGNSA. The CDR3 sequence: CASSFRLLIAGQQETQYF. The CDR3 DNA is TGTGCCAGCAGCTTTAGGCTCCTCATAGCGGGACAGCAAGAGACCCAGTACTTC.